This TCR beta chain was captured in a study of T cell responses to AZD1222 COVID-19 vaccine. Germline V gives CDR1 MNHEY, CDR2 SVGAGI. The V and J ends lost 0 bases and 7 bases respectively, with 9 bases between them. CDR3 length: 13 residues. The protocol was immunoSEQ multiplex PCR, while the TCRdb copy is restricted to in-frame clones and leaves out a portion. The sample lists about 150,000 clones; around 85% were seen once. The material was peripheral blood, obtained on day 0 of MenACWY control vaccination. The chain uses TRBV6-5 and TRBJ1-1; weak D call: TRBD1 (6 bases). This TCR came from an adult in good health. The CDR3 spells CASSYSGGLEAFF. Here the CDR3 DNA reads TGTGCCAGCAGTTACTCGGGGGGCCTTGAAGCTTTCTTT.